This record covers a single TCR beta chain. Antigen: not known. Germline CDR1 is SSHAT and CDR2 is FNYEAQ (reference sequence). V lost 0 bases to trimming and J lost 2 bases; unmatched junction nucleotides: 3. The CDR3 runs to 15 residues. The entirety of the isolated RNA underwent reverse transcription, so expressed TCRB transcripts were sequenced. The data were produced by immunoSEQ multiplex PCR, yet TCRdb's version contains in-frame clones alone and is incomplete. The profile shows about 140,000 clones, around a tenth of them singletons. These data originate in a study of beta chain features in type 1 diabetes. Regarding the study as a whole: cDNA-based sequencing might over-represent cells highly expressing TCR. Amplification by PCR could prefer shorter templates, with the same effect in patients and controls.

The chain employs TRBV7-7 and TRBJ1-1; 7 positions match TRBD1. The sequence was collected from a woman in her thirties or forties in good health. The sequenced sample was central memory CD4+ T cells from blood. The CDR3 DNA follows: TGTGCCAGCAGCTTAGCGACAGGGCGCAACACTGAAGCTTTCTTT. Its protein is CASSLATGRNTEAFF.